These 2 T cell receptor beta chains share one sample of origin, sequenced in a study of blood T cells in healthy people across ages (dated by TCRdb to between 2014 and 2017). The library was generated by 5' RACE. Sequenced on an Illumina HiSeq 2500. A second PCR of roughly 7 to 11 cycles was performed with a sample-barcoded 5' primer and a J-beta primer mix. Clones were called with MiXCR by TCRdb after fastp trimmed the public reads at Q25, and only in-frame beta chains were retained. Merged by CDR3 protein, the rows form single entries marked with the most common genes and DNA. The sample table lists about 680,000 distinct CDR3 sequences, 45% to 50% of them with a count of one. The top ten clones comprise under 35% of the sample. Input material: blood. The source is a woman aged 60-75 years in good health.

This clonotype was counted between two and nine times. The CDR3 DNA is TGCAGCGTACTGGACAGGCTAGGGGCAGATACGCAGTATTTT. This translates into CSVLDRLGADTQYF. This chain links TRBV29-1 with TRBJ2-3; 7 bases align to TRBD1. V lost 6 bases, J lost 4 bases, and 10 bases stayed unmatched. CDR3 size: 14 residues. Germline V gives CDR1 SQVTM, CDR2 ANQGSEA.

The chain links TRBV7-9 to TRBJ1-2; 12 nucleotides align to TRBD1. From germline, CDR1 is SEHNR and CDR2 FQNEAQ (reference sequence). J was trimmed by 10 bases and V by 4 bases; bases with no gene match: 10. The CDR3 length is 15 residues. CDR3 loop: CASSSGTGGGAAYTF. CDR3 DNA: TGTGCCAGCAGCTCGGGGACAGGGGGCGGGGCCGCCTACACCTTC.